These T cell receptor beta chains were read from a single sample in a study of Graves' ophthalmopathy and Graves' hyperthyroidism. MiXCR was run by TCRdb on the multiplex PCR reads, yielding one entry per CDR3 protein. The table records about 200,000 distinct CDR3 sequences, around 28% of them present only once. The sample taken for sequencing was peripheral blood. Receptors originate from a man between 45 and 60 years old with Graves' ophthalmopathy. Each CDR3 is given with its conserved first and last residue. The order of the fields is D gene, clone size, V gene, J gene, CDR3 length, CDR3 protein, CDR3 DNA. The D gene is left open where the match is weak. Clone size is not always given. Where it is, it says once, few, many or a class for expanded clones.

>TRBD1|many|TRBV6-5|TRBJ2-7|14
CATRGGTGGYEQYF
TGTGCCACCCGGGGAGGGACAGGGGGCTACGAGCAGTACTTC
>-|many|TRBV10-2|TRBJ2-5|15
CASSLAGGSGETQYF
TGCGCCAGCAGCCTTGCTGGCGGATCAGGAGAGACCCAGTACTTC
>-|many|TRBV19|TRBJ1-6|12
CASRHYNSPLHF
TGTGCCAGTAGGCACTATAATTCACCCCTCCACTTT
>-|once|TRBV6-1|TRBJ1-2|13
CASSLRSNYGYTF
TGTGCCAGCAGTCTGAGGTCTAACTATGGCTACACCTTC
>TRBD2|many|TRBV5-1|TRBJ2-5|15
CASSSGTSGIETQYF
TGCGCCAGCAGCTCCGGGACTAGTGGTATAGAGACCCAGTACTTC
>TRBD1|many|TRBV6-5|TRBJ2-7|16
CASSYSATDRGDEQYF
TGTGCCAGCAGTTACTCCGCCACGGACAGGGGCGACGAGCAGTACTTC
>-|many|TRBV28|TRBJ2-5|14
CASSLGDIGKTQYF
TGTGCCAGCAGTCTTGGGGACATCGGAAAGACCCAGTACTTC
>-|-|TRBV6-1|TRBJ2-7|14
CATQPGAISYEQYF
TGTGCCACACAGCCGGGGGCGATCTCCTACGAGCAGTACTTC
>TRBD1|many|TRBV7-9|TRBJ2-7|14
CASSFPGQSYEQYF
TGTGCCAGCAGCTTCCCGGGACAGTCCTACGAGCAGTACTTC
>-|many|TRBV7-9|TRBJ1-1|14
CASSKTQGNTEAFF
TGTGCCAGCAGCAAAACACAGGGGAACACTGAAGCTTTCTTT
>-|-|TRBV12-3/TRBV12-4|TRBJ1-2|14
CASSFRRGANGYTF
TGTGCCAGCAGTTTCCGACGGGGCGCGAATGGCTACACCTTC
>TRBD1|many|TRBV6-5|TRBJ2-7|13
CASILTGFYEQYF
TGTGCCAGCATTCTGACAGGGTTTTACGAGCAGTACTTC
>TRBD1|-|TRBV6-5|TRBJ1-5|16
CASSSNTGVLNQPQHF
TGTGCCAGCAGTTCTAACACAGGGGTACTGAATCAGCCCCAGCATTTT
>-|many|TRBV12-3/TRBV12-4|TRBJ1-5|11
CASGYNQPQHF
TGTGCCAGCGGCTATAATCAGCCCCAGCATTTT
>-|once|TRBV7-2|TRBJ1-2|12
CASSLFSYGYTF
TGTGCCAGCAGCTTATTTTCCTATGGCTACACCTTC
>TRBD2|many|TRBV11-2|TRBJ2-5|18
CASSLRGGRMGVGETQYF
TGTGCCAGCAGCTTAAGGGGCGGGAGGATGGGGGTCGGGGAGACCCAGTACTTC
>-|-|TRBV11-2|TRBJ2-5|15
CASRFREWQAGTQYF
TGTGCCAGCAGGTTTAGGGAATGGCAAGCGGGGACCCAGTACTTC
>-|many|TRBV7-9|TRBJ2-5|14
CASSLFADQETQYF
TGTGCCAGCAGCTTATTTGCCGATCAAGAGACCCAGTACTTC
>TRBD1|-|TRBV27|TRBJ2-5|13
CTSETGDRETQYF
TGTACCAGTGAGACAGGGGATAGGGAGACCCAGTACTTC
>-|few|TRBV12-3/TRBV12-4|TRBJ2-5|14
CASSETGTQETQYF
TGTGCCAGCAGCGAAACAGGGACCCAAGAGACCCAGTACTTC
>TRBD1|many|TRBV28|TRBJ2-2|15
CASSGQGAYTGELFF
TGTGCCAGCAGTGGACAGGGGGCTTACACCGGGGAGCTGTTTTTT
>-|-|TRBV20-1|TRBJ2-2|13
CSASRGRSGELFF
TGCAGTGCTAGCAGGGGTCGGTCCGGGGAGCTGTTTTTT
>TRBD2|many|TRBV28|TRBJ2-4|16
CASSSRLAGTKNIQYF
TGTGCCAGCAGTTCTAGACTAGCGGGAACCAAAAACATTCAGTACTTC
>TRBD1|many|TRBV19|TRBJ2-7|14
CASSIRDRGYEQYF
TGTGCCAGTAGTATCCGGGACAGGGGATACGAGCAGTACTTC
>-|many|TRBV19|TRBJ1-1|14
CASQQGWRGTEAFF
TGTGCCAGCCAACAGGGTTGGAGAGGCACTGAAGCTTTCTTT
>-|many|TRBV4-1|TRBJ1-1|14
CASSWREGNTEAFF
TGCGCCAGCAGCTGGCGCGAGGGAAACACTGAAGCTTTCTTT
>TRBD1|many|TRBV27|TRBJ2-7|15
CASSRPGQGMGEQYF
TGTGCCAGCAGCCGGCCGGGACAGGGGATGGGGGAGCAGTACTTC
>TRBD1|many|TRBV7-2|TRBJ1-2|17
CASSLEPDRGLRDGYTF
TGTGCCAGCAGCTTAGAACCAGACAGGGGGCTTAGAGATGGCTACACCTTC
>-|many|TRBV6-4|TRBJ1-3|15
CASNPDQTSGNTIYF
TGTGCCAGCAACCCCGACCAAACCTCTGGAAACACCATATATTTT
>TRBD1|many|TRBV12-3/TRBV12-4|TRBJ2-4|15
CASKRTGAAKNIQYF
TGTGCCAGCAAAAGGACAGGGGCGGCCAAAAACATTCAGTACTTC
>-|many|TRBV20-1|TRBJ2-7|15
CSARVAGGNADEQYF
TGCAGTGCTAGAGTTGCTGGCGGGAACGCAGACGAGCAGTACTTC
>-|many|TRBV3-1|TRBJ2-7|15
CASSQDSWGGYEQYF
TGTGCCAGCAGCCAGGATTCCTGGGGCGGCTACGAGCAGTACTTC
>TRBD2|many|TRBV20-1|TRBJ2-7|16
CGASISGLAKDYEQYF
TGCGGTGCTAGCATCAGCGGACTAGCCAAAGATTACGAGCAGTACTTC
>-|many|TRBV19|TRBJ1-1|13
CASTEGRPTEAFF
TGTGCCAGTACCGAGGGACGTCCCACTGAAGCTTTCTTT
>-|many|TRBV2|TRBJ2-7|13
CASSEVISYEQYF
TGTGCCAGCAGTGAAGTAATCTCCTACGAGCAGTACTTC
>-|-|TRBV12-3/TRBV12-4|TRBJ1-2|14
CASSFSSANYGYTF
TGTGCCAGCAGTTTCTCATCGGCTAACTATGGCTACACCTTC
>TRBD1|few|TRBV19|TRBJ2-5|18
CASSITLTGTGRRETQYF
TGTGCCAGTAGTATCACACTCACCGGGACAGGGCGGCGAGAGACCCAGTACTTC
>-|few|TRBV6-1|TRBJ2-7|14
CASTIGGQSYEQYF
TGTGCCAGCACAATCGGTGGCCAGTCCTACGAGCAGTACTTC
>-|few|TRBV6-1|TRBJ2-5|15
CASSEEGTRMETQYF
TGTGCCAGCAGTGAAGAGGGGACAAGAATGGAGACCCAGTACTTC
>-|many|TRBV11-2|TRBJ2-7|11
CASSLVRRLDF
TGTGCCAGCAGCTTAGTTAGGAGGTTGGACTTC
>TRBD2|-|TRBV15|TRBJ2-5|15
CATSSSPGGQETQYF
TGTGCCACCAGCAGCTCCCCGGGGGGCCAAGAGACCCAGTACTTC
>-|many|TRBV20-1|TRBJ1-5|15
CSARDGGGSNQPQHF
TGCAGTGCTAGAGATGGGGGGGGGAGCAATCAGCCCCAGCATTTT
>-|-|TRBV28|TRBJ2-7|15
CASSDAAATLGEQYF
TGTGCCAGCAGCGACGCGGCGGCTACACTGGGAGAGCAGTACTTC
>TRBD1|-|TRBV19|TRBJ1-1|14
CASSIGRGYTEAFF
TGTGCCAGTAGTATCGGCAGGGGGTACACTGAAGCTTTCTTT
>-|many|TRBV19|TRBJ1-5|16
CASSIDRDRGNQPQHF
TGTGCCAGTAGTATAGATCGGGATCGGGGCAATCAGCCCCAGCATTTT
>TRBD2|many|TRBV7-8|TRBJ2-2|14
CASSFGRATGELFF
TGTGCCAGCAGTTTCGGGAGGGCCACCGGGGAGCTGTTTTTT
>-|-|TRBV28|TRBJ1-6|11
CASSLRSPLHF
TGTGCCAGCAGTTTAAGATCACCCCTCCACTTT
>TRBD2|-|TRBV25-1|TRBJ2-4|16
CASSAGWERGANIQYF
TGTGCCAGCAGTGCAGGCTGGGAGCGGGGGGCGAACATTCAGTACTTC
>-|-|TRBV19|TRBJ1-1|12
CASSRQNTEAFF
TGTGCCAGTAGTAGACAGAACACTGAAGCTTTCTTT
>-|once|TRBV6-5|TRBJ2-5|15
CASSYGDSSEETQYF
TGTGCCAGCAGTTACGGCGACTCTTCTGAAGAGACCCAGTACTTC
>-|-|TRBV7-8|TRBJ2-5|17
CASSGWGQGRRKETQYF
TGTGCCAGCAGCGGGTGGGGTCAGGGACGGCGTAAGGAGACCCAGTACTTC
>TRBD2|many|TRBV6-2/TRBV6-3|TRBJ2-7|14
CASSPNASGKEQYF
TGTGCCAGCAGCCCCAACGCTAGCGGGAAAGAGCAGTACTTC
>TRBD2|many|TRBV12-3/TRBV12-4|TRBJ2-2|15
CASSRSGMNTGEPFF
TGTGCCAGCAGTCGAAGCGGGATGAACACCGGGGAGCCGTTTTTT
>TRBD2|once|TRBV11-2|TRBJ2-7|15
CASSLGGLAGYEQYF
TGTGCCAGCAGCTTAGGGGGACTAGCGGGCTACGAGCAGTACTTC
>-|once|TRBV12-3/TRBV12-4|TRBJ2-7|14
CASSFIGPPGEQYF
TGTGCCAGCAGTTTCATTGGGCCTCCAGGCGAGCAGTACTTC
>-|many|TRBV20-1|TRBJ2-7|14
CSASAYGDTYEQYF
TGCAGTGCTAGTGCTTACGGGGACACCTACGAGCAGTACTTC